These 18 T cell receptor beta chains were sequenced from one sample in a study of T cell responses to AZD1222 COVID-19 vaccine. Generated by immunoSEQ multiplex PCR, the TCRdb table keeps only in-frame clones and is missing some. The sample has fewer than 200,000 clones, 85% to 95% seen once. Sequenced material: peripheral blood, taken on day 0 of AZD1222 vaccination. The receptor set was obtained from an adult in good health.

This clone was detected only once. V usage is TRBV6-1 and J usage is TRBJ2-5; D remains unclear. The CDR3 totals 15 residues. V dropped 8 bases and J dropped 3 bases, with 19 bases sitting between them. Germline V gene lookup returns CDR1 MNHNS and CDR2 SASEGT. The CDR3 here is CASDAGQLTEETQYF. CDR3 DNA: TGTGCCAGCGACGCAGGCCAACTCACCGAAGAGACCCAGTACTTC.

The chain joins TRBV4-1 to TRBJ1-4; D may be TRBD1 (6 bases). There are 15 residues in the CDR3. Germline CDR1 and CDR2: MGHRA and YSYEKL. The germline V and J ends were trimmed by 1 base and 10 bases, with 16 bases remaining between them. In DNA, the CDR3 is TGCGCCAGCAGCCAAGCGGATCGGACAGACGGAAAACTGTTTTTT. Amino acid sequence: CASSQADRTDGKLFF.

The chain carries TRBV7-3 and TRBJ2-5, with 9 bases matching TRBD1. The germline V gene has CDR1 SGHTA and CDR2 FQGTGA. V was pared by 5 bases and J by 5 bases, with 9 bases of the junction left unmatched. The CDR3 spans 15 residues. The CDR3 sequence is CASSLTGGEMETQYF. CDR3 bases: TGTGCCAGCAGCCTTACAGGGGGCGAGATGGAGACCCAGTACTTC.

The V and J genes are TRBV3-1 (or the pseudogene TRBV3-2) and TRBJ2-6; no reliable D call. Trimming cost V 7 bases and J 0 bases, with 7 bases left between them. CDR3 length: 14 residues. Germline lookup yields CDR1 LGHDT and CDR2 YNNKEL (reference sequence). CDR3 sequence reads: CASKHISGANVLTF. The DNA of the CDR3 is TGTGCCAGCAAACATATCTCTGGGGCCAACGTCCTGACTTTC.

This chain links TRBV7-2 with TRBJ2-7; 8 nucleotides agree with TRBD2. The CDR3 has 18 residues. J lost 6 bases, V lost 1 base, and 17 bases had no gene match. In germline, CDR1 is SGHTA, CDR2 FQGNSA. The CDR3 sequence is CASSLGRGGGRRPVEQYF. CDR3 DNA: TGTGCCAGCAGCTTAGGTCGGGGGGGCGGAAGAAGACCGGTCGAGCAGTACTTC. Drawing the rest from reference TRBV7-2 and TRBJ2-7, the complete variable domain is GAGVSQSPSNKVTEKGKDVELRCDPISGHTALYWYRQSLGQGLEFLIYFQGNSAPDKSGLPSDRFSAERTGGSVSTLTIQRTQQEDSAVYLCASSLGRGGGRRPVEQYFGPGTRLTVT.

This chain uses TRBV5-4 with TRBJ2-2; possible D gene TRBD1, 5 bases. Trimming pared 0 bases from V and 5 bases from J, leaving 11 bases between. The CDR3 extends over 15 amino acids. Germline V CDR1 and CDR2: SGHNT, YYREEE (reference sequence). In DNA form, the CDR3 reads TGTGCCAGCAGCTTGGAGGGGCGCAGGACCGGGGAGCTGTTTTTT. Translation: CASSLEGRRTGELFF.

The rearrangement uses TRBV7-2 and TRBJ1-3; D not resolved. Germline CDR1 reads SGHTA; CDR2 reads FQGNSA. The CDR3 is 14 amino acids. The V end lost 4 bases, the J end lost 4 bases, and 11 bases lay between the germline ends. Here the CDR3 reads CASSSPPGGNTIYF. CDR3 bases: TGTGCCAGCAGCTCCCCTCCCGGCGGAAACACCATATATTTT.

The chain's CDR3 is CASSLGVGGAGNTIYF. The CDR3 DNA reads TGCGCCAGCAGCCTAGGCGTGGGGGGGGCTGGAAACACCATATATTTT. The chain is built from TRBV4-1 and TRBJ1-3; possibly TRBD1 for D (5 bases). There are 16 residues in the CDR3. The V end was cut by 4 bases, the J end by 2 bases, with 15 bases between. Germline lookup yields CDR1 MGHRA and CDR2 YSYEKL.

This chain uses TRBV6-6 with TRBJ1-5; D not certain. The CDR3 is 15 residues long. Germline V gives CDR1 MNHNY, CDR2 SVGAGI (reference sequence). The V end lost 2 bases, the J end lost 2 bases, and 10 bases lay between the germline ends. The CDR3 is CASSYELGGNQPQHF. CDR3 nucleotide sequence: TGTGCCAGCAGTTACGAGTTAGGAGGCAATCAGCCCCAGCATTTT.

This sequence joins TRBV18 and TRBJ2-3; possibly TRBD1 for D (5 bases). This CDR3 contains 17 residues. V shed 0 bases and J shed 2 bases, with 15 bases lying between them. Germline CDR1 reads KGHSH; CDR2 reads LQKENI. Here the CDR3 reads CASSPPVRGSSTDTQYF. CDR3 DNA: TGTGCCAGCTCACCACCCGTTAGGGGATCCTCCACAGATACGCAGTATTTT.

The J gene is TRBJ2-2, the V gene TRBV3-1 (or the pseudogene TRBV3-2), with 14 bases fitting TRBD2. The CDR3 sequence is 16 residues long. Germline V CDR1 and CDR2: LGHDT, YNNKEL (reference sequence). V lost 5 bases to trimming and J lost 7 bases; unmatched junction nucleotides: 6. CDR3 DNA: TGTGCCAGCAGCTCCTGGACTAGCGGGGGGTTCGGGGAGCTGTTTTTT. Encoded protein: CASSSWTSGGFGELFF.

In this sample, this clone turned up a few times. The gene calls are TRBV6-6 and TRBJ2-7; D is possibly TRBD1 (6 bases). Trimming shortened V by 6 bases and J by 3 bases, and 21 bases separated the two germline ends. Germline lookup yields CDR1 MNHNY and CDR2 SVGAGI (reference sequence). This CDR3 is 16 amino acids long. Here the CDR3 reads CASRLTGSLSNYEQYF. The CDR3 nucleotides are TGTGCCAGCAGATTAACAGGGTCCCTCTCTAACTACGAGCAGTACTTC.

The chain uses TRBV27 and TRBJ1-6; D uncertain. The CDR3 contains 16 residues. The V and J ends lost 1 base and 7 bases respectively, with 14 bases between them. The germline V gene encodes CDR1 MNHEY and CDR2 SMNVEV (reference sequence). The CDR3 is CASSLYEWDKNSPLHF. CDR3 sequence (DNA): TGTGCCAGCAGTTTATATGAGTGGGATAAGAATTCACCCCTCCACTTT.

The V call is TRBV6-5, the J call TRBJ2-7; 10 nucleotides line up with TRBD1. V shed 3 bases, J shed 3 bases, and the junction held 5 bases outside the gene matches. Germline V gives CDR1 MNHEY, CDR2 SVGAGI. The CDR3 has 15 amino acids. The CDR3: CASSYLGTGDYEQYF. Here the CDR3 DNA reads TGTGCCAGCAGTTATCTAGGGACAGGGGACTACGAGCAGTACTTC.

In the case of this clone: A read error may produce the germline difference seen at one junction end. The chain is built from TRBV14 and TRBJ2-3; maybe TRBD2 (6 bases). The germline CDR1 and CDR2 sequences are SGHDN and FVKESK. CDR3 length: 12 amino acids. The CDR3: CASRQAGDTQYF. CDR3 coding DNA: TGTGCCAGCAGGCAAGCGGGAGATACGCAGTATTTT.

Comments on this clone: Within the sample, other DNA sequences also encode this same CDR3. The chain employs TRBV10-3 and TRBJ2-7; D is unclear. V gave up 6 bases and J gave up 4 bases, with 7 bases separating them. Germline values: CDR1 ENHRY, CDR2 SYGVKD. The CDR3 spans 11 residues. CDR3 in amino acids: CAISDGYEQYF. Here the CDR3 DNA reads TGTGCCATCAGCGACGGTTACGAGCAGTACTTC.

The chain uses TRBV12-3 or TRBV12-4 and TRBJ1-1; D is unclear. CDR3 size: 13 residues. The V gene lost 3 bases and the J gene lost 2 bases, with 7 bases spanning the gap. For the CDR3, the DNA is TGTGCCAGCAGTTTGGGTCACAACACTGAAGCTTTCTTT. This translates into CASSLGHNTEAFF.

CDR3 coding DNA: TGTGCCACCAGTGATTTCGGAGAGGGCCTTACTAACTATGGCTACACCTTC. Translation gives CATSDFGEGLTNYGYTF. The chain couples TRBV24-1 to TRBJ1-2; D not certain. Germline assignment: CDR1 KGHDR and CDR2 SFDVKD. The CDR3 contains 17 residues. V was pared by 1 base and J by 0 bases, with 14 bases between.